Following are 16 T cell receptor beta chains from one sample sequenced in a study of blood T cell repertoires in COVID-19. Libraries were prepared by immunoSEQ multiplex PCR; TCRdb keeps only in-frame clonotypes and omits some of them. The sample includes a few hundred thousand clones, about four fifths seen only once; the top ten take roughly 3.1%. The specimen was PBMCs or T cells enriched from blood (not recorded which). These receptors were taken from a man aged 45-60 years who had recovered from COVID-19.

The chain employs TRBV5-4 and TRBJ2-5, with D perhaps matching TRBD2 (7 bases). V lost 4 bases to trimming and J lost 1 base, with 11 bases between them. The CDR3 is 14 residues long. The germline V gene has CDR1 SGHNT and CDR2 YYREEE (reference sequence). The CDR3 region is CASSPGGLQETQYF. As DNA, the CDR3 is TGTGCCAGCAGCCCGGGGGGCCTCCAAGAGACCCAGTACTTC.

V is TRBV6-5 and J is TRBJ1-5; 7 bases are shared with TRBD1. The CDR3 runs to 15 residues. Germline V CDR1 and CDR2: MNHEY, SVGAGI. With 5 bases clipped from V and 7 bases from J, the junction kept 11 bases outside the gene matches. The CDR3 DNA is TGTGCCAGCAGTAAGGACAGGCCCTCAAACCAGCCCCAGCATTTT. Encoded protein: CASSKDRPSNQPQHF.

The chain employs TRBV6-2 or TRBV6-3 and TRBJ1-3; perhaps TRBD1 as D (5 bases). V shed 4 bases and J shed 2 bases, with 15 bases lying between them. The V gene's germline CDR1 is MNHEY and CDR2 SVGEGT. The CDR3 consists of 16 residues. The CDR3 here is CASSSPPAGAGNTIYF. CDR3 nucleotide sequence: TGTGCCAGCAGTTCGCCCCCGGCGGGGGCTGGAAACACCATATATTTT.

The J gene is TRBJ2-3, the V gene TRBV14; 7 positions match TRBD2. The CDR3 contains 17 residues. Unmatched junction bases numbered 20, after V lost 8 bases and J lost 6 bases. The germline V gene encodes CDR1 SGHDN and CDR2 FVKESK. CDR3 sequence (DNA): TGTGCCAGCCGTCCCCTTAGGAGGGAGGGCCTAGTTGATACGCAGTATTTT. Its protein product is CASRPLRREGLVDTQYF. Full variable domain (outside the CDR3, taken from reference TRBV14 and TRBJ2-3): EAGVTQFPSHSVIEKGQTVTLRCDPISGHDNLYWYRRVMGKEIKFLLHFVKESKQDESGMPNNRFLAERTGGTYSTLKVQPAELEDSGVYFCASRPLRREGLVDTQYFGPGTRLTVL.

This chain connects TRBV9 to TRBJ2-7, with 7 bases lining up with TRBD2. CDR1 and CDR2 from the germline V gene are SGDLS and YYNGEE. V gave up 0 bases and J gave up 6 bases; unmatched junction bases: 15. The CDR3 has 17 amino acids. CDR3 coding DNA: TGTGCCAGCAGCGTAGGATCACTAGCGAGAACGGGTGGCGAGCAGTACTTC. It encodes CASSVGSLARTGGEQYF. Using reference TRBV9 and TRBJ2-7 for the parts outside the CDR3, the full variable domain is DSGVTQTPKHLITATGQRVTLRCSPRSGDLSVYWYQQSLDQGLQFLIQYYNGEERAKGNILERFSAQQFPDLHSELNLSSLELGDSALYFCASSVGSLARTGGEQYFGPGTRLTVT.

The chain employs TRBV19 and TRBJ1-2, with a possible D match to TRBD1 (5 bases). The CDR3 extends over 15 amino acids. V lost 4 bases to trimming and J lost 4 bases, with 16 bases between them. Germline lookup yields CDR1 LNHDA and CDR2 SQIVND (reference sequence). The CDR3 here is CASSNPGLKIYGYTF. Written as DNA, the CDR3 is TGTGCCAGTAGTAATCCGGGACTGAAAATCTATGGCTACACCTTC.

The genes are TRBV18 and TRBJ2-1; D is uncertain. V lost 9 bases, J lost 8 bases, and 17 bases lay in between. The CDR3 sequence is 13 residues long. Germline loops: CDR1 KGHSH, CDR2 LQKENI. The CDR3 sequence: CASTPDVLDEQFF. In nucleotides, the CDR3 is TGTGCCAGTACACCCGATGTGCTGGATGAGCAGTTCTTC. Looking up the rest from reference TRBV18 and TRBJ2-1 gives the full variable domain: NAGVMQNPRHLVRRRGQEARLRCSPMKGHSHVYWYRQLPEEGLKFMVYLQKENIIDESGMPKERFSAEFPKEGPSILRIQQVVRGDSAAYFCASTPDVLDEQFFGPGTRLTVL.

V and J are TRBV9 and TRBJ2-2; D may be TRBD2 (6 bases). Germline V gene sequence: CDR1 SGDLS, CDR2 YYNGEE. The length of the CDR3 is 16 residues. The V end lost 0 bases, the J end lost 4 bases, and 13 bases lay between the germline ends. As DNA, the CDR3 is TGTGCCAGCAGCGTAGCTACCGAGACTAGCACCGGGGAGCTGTTTTTT. As protein: CASSVATETSTGELFF.

The chain couples TRBV24-1 to TRBJ2-2; 10 bases line up with TRBD1. The CDR3 loop spans 16 amino acids. Germline V lookup: CDR1 KGHDR, CDR2 SFDVKD. The ends lost 3 bases at V and 7 bases at J; junction bases unmatched: 7. In DNA form, the CDR3 reads TGTGCCACCAGTGATCCACGACAGGGGGCAAGCGGGGAGCTGTTTTTT. It specifies CATSDPRQGASGELFF.

This clone was seen a single time. V usage is TRBV30 and J usage is TRBJ1-2, with 8 bases fitting TRBD1. Germline values: CDR1 GTSNPN, CDR2 SVGIG (reference sequence). V shed 2 bases and J 3 bases; nucleotides not matched to a gene: 2. The length of the CDR3 is 13 residues. In DNA form, the CDR3 reads TGTGCCTGGAGTCCGACAGGGGACTATGGCTACACCTTC. Protein product: CAWSPTGDYGYTF.

The chain has TRBV12-3 or TRBV12-4 and TRBJ1-4, with D unclear. The V and J ends lost 8 bases and 5 bases respectively, with 9 bases between them. CDR3 length: 12 residues. The CDR3 loop reads CASREDNEKLFF. CDR3 coding DNA: TGTGCCAGCCGGGAGGACAATGAAAAACTGTTTTTT.

V and J are TRBV4-2 and TRBJ1-1; weak D call: TRBD1 (5 bases). Germline V lookup: CDR1 LGHNA, CDR2 YNFKEQ. The CDR3 sequence is 14 residues long. The V and J ends lost 0 bases and 0 bases respectively, with 5 bases between them. The CDR3, as DNA: TGTGCCAGCAGCCAAGACAGGGTGAACACTGAAGCTTTCTTT. It yields the protein CASSQDRVNTEAFF.

The J gene is TRBJ2-1, the V gene TRBV11-2; 12 nucleotides agree with TRBD2. V was pared by 4 bases and J by 7 bases, with 8 bases of the junction left unmatched. The CDR3 extends over 16 amino acids. In germline, CDR1 is SGHAT, CDR2 FQNNGV. In DNA form, the CDR3 reads TGTGCCAGCAGCTCCTGGACTAGCGGGAACGGGAATGAGCAGTTCTTC. Amino acid sequence: CASSSWTSGNGNEQFF.

This chain connects TRBV9 to TRBJ2-1; 8 bases agree with TRBD2. Germline lookup yields CDR1 SGDLS and CDR2 YYNGEE. The CDR3 is 19 amino acids. The trim removed 0 bases at V and 0 bases at J, leaving 11 bases unmatched. The CDR3 DNA is TGTGCCAGCAGCGTAGGACCATCTAGCGGGCGGAGCTCCTACAATGAGCAGTTCTTC. Amino acid sequence: CASSVGPSSGRSSYNEQFF.

This clone appeared once. The same CDR3 can be traced to other DNA sequences in this sample. The chain links TRBV6-4 to TRBJ2-3, with 7 positions matching TRBD2. CDR1 and CDR2 from the germline V gene are MRHNA and SNTAGT. J lost 2 bases, V lost 9 bases, and 5 bases had no gene match. This CDR3 contains 13 residues. The CDR3 sequence: CASGRGVTDTQYF. CDR3 DNA: TGTGCCAGTGGGAGGGGAGTCACAGATACGCAGTATTTT.

The chain links TRBV28 to TRBJ2-1; D may be TRBD1 (6 bases). The germline gives CDR1 MDHEN, CDR2 SYDVKM. Trimming removed 3 bases from V and 0 bases from J, with 21 bases in between. There are 19 residues in the CDR3. The CDR3 is CASSLFIRQLDSSYNEQFF. The CDR3 DNA reads as TGTGCCAGCAGTTTGTTTATTAGACAGCTGGACAGCTCCTACAATGAGCAGTTCTTC.